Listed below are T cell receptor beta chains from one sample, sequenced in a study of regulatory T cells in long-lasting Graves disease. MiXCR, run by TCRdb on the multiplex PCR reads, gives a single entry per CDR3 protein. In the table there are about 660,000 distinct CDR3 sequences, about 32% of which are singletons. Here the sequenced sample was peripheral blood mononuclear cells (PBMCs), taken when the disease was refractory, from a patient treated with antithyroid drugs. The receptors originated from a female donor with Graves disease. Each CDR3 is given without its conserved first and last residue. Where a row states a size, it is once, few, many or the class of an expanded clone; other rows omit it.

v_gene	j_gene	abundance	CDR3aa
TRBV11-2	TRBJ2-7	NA	ASSSGPYYEQY
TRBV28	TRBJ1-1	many	ASTGSLNTEAF
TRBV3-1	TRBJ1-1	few	ASSQQGPDGEAF
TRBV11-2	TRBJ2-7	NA	ASSLVQRLPV
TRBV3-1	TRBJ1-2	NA	ASSPRPGGVYGYT
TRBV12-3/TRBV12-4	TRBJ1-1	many	ASSLASQGLTEAF
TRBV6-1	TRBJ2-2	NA	ASGGQANTGELF
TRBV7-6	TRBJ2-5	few	ASSLFSSGQETQY
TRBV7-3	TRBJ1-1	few	ASSFDGGPYTEAF
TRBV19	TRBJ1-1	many	ASSPRRAENTEAF
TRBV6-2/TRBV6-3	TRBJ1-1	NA	ASNDGSTNTEAF
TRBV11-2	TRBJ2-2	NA	ASTLAGVYTGELF
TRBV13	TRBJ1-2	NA	ASSQPDGYGYT
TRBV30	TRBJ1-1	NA	AWSRGPPQAF
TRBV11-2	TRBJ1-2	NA	ASSRTGTGVLANYGYT
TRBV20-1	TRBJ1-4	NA	SARGEVNEKLF
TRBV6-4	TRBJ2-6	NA	ASPAPRRAGANVLT
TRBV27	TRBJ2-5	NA	ASSLFGGSETQY
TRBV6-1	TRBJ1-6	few	ASRDAGFNSPLH
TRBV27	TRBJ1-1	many	ASRPQGFKNTEAF
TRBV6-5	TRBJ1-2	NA	ASSYQWEDGYT
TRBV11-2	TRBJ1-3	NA	ASSLSSSSGNTIY
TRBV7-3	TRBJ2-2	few	ASSPGTSGYTGELF
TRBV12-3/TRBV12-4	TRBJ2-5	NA	ASSLASRQETQY
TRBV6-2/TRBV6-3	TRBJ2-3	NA	ASSWGTNTDTQY
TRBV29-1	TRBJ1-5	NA	SVEVPGTGNQPQH
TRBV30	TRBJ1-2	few	AWSGDRGDGYT